Listed below are T cell receptor beta chains from one sample, sequenced in a study of cytomegalovirus exposure and HLA in healthy donors. Clones were read by immunoSEQ multiplex PCR, and TCRdb kept only the in-frame ones, dropping some. The repertoire holds over 70,000 clones, around 70% seen once, with about an eighth in the top ten. Sequences were obtained from PBMCs. These TCRs come from a human donor in good health. The CDR3 runs from the conserved cysteine through the conserved F or W. The D gene is left open where the match is weak. Size is omitted from some rows. Given values are once, few, many or a class for expanded clones.

J,V,D,size,CDR3,DNA
TRBJ1-4,TRBV6-5,.,.,CASSRTVREKLFF,TGTGCCAGCAGCCGGACAGTAAGGGAAAAACTGTTTTTT
TRBJ2-7,TRBV13,.,few,CASSFSTGPAGEQYF,TGTGCCAGCAGCTTTTCCACGGGACCAGCGGGCGAGCAGTACTTC
TRBJ1-2,TRBV4-2,TRBD1,.,CASSQDAAGGNYGYTF,TGTGCCAGCAGCCAAGATGCGGCAGGGGGGAACTATGGCTACACCTTC
TRBJ1-2,TRBV27,.,few,CASSLGGGLYGYTF,TGTGCCAGCAGTTTAGGGGGAGGGCTCTATGGCTACACCTTC
TRBJ1-4,TRBV7-6,TRBD1,.,CASSPRQGSTNEKLFF,TGTGCCAGCAGCCCAAGACAGGGGAGTACTAATGAAAAACTGTTTTTT
TRBJ2-3,TRBV25-1,TRBD2,.,CASGTSASADTQYF,TGTGCCAGCGGGACTAGCGCGAGCGCAGATACGCAGTATTTT
TRBJ2-3,TRBV7-8,.,.,CASSLVVTDSVGTQYF,TGTGCCAGCAGCTTAGTCGTAACCGACAGCGTGGGTACGCAGTATTTT
TRBJ1-3,TRBV30,TRBD1,few,CAWGTGSGNTIYF,TGTGCCTGGGGGACAGGCTCTGGAAACACCATATATTTT
TRBJ2-3,TRBV2,.,.,CASSQDSSTDTQYF,TGTGCCAGCAGTCAGGACAGTAGCACAGATACGCAGTATTTT
TRBJ2-7,TRBV18,TRBD1,.,CASSADRAREQYF,TGTGCCAGCTCAGCGGACAGGGCGAGAGAGCAGTACTTC
TRBJ2-7,TRBV5-1,.,.,CASSLGTVDYEQYF,TGCGCCAGCAGCTTGGGGACAGTTGATTACGAGCAGTACTTC
TRBJ1-1,TRBV28,.,few,CASSLQGKAFF,TGTGCCAGCAGCCTACAGGGAAAAGCTTTCTTT
TRBJ2-1,TRBV5-6,TRBD1,.,CASSLVIGTGLWNEQFF,TGTGCCAGCAGCTTGGTTATCGGGACAGGGCTGTGGAATGAGCAGTTCTTC
TRBJ1-1,TRBV6-5,TRBD1,few,CTSTSQGEAFF,TGTACCAGCACCTCACAGGGGGAAGCTTTCTTT
TRBJ2-7,TRBV6-6,TRBD2,few,CASSPSGNSYEQYF,TGTGCCAGCAGTCCTAGCGGGAACTCCTACGAGCAGTACTTC
TRBJ2-5,TRBV11-2,TRBD1,few,CASSLWGQVQETQYF,TGTGCCAGCAGCTTATGGGGACAGGTTCAAGAGACCCAGTACTTC
TRBJ2-3,TRBV5-4,TRBD1,.,CASSSEDRAEDTQYF,TGTGCCAGCAGCTCGGAGGACAGGGCGGAAGATACGCAGTATTTT
TRBJ2-7,TRBV4-2,TRBD2,few,CASSQAGVGYEQYF,TGTGCCAGCAGCCAGGCGGGAGTAGGCTACGAGCAGTACTTC
TRBJ1-5,TRBV28,.,.,CASSRTVNQPQHF,TGTGCCAGCAGTCGGACAGTTAATCAGCCCCAGCATTTT
TRBJ2-1,TRBV7-9,TRBD2,.,CASSPTLAGGYNEQFF,TGTGCCAGCAGCCCTACACTAGCGGGGGGCTACAATGAGCAGTTCTTC
TRBJ2-7,TRBV7-9,.,.,CASSLTSYEQYF,TGTGCCAGCAGCTTAACTTCCTACGAGCAGTACTTC
TRBJ2-7,TRBV6-1,.,.,CASSVILYEQYF,TGTGCCAGCAGCGTCATACTCTACGAGCAGTACTTC
TRBJ1-4,TRBV5-1,TRBD1,.,CASQNQGEANEKLFF,TGCGCCAGCCAAAACCAGGGGGAGGCTAATGAAAAACTGTTTTTT
TRBJ2-2,TRBV5-4,TRBD2,.,CASSSDFSGRGTGELFF,TGTGCCAGCAGTTCTGATTTTAGCGGGAGAGGTACCGGGGAGCTGTTTTTT
TRBJ2-2,TRBV30,.,.,CAWSFLWGHSGTGELFF,TGTGCCTGGAGCTTCCTTTGGGGGCATAGTGGTACCGGGGAGCTGTTTTTT
TRBJ1-2,TRBV4-1,.,.,CASSQEVRQYYGYTF,TGCGCCAGCAGCCAAGAAGTCAGGCAATACTATGGCTACACCTTC
TRBJ2-3,TRBV5-6,.,.,CASSFRDGRQTQYF,TGTGCCAGCAGTTTCCGGGACGGGAGACAGACGCAGTATTTT
TRBJ2-7,TRBV10-3,.,.,CAISRQVSYEQYF,TGTGCCATCAGTCGACAGGTCTCCTACGAGCAGTACTTC
TRBJ2-2,TRBV15,TRBD2,.,CATSRERGLAGNTGELFF,TGTGCCACCAGCAGAGAACGGGGACTAGCGGGAAACACCGGGGAGCTGTTTTTT
TRBJ1-1,TRBV19,.,.,CASSLQSGFLPEAFF,TGTGCCAGTAGTCTTCAATCAGGGTTCCTTCCTGAAGCTTTCTTT
TRBJ1-4,TRBV6-1,TRBD1,medium-sized,CASSESSGGVEKLFF,TGTGCCAGCAGTGAAAGTTCAGGGGGCGTTGAAAAACTGTTTTTT
TRBJ2-7,TRBV7-9,.,.,CASSAGSFATREQYF,TGTGCCAGCAGCGCTGGGAGTTTCGCGACTAGGGAGCAGTACTTC
TRBJ1-1,TRBV19,TRBD1,.,CASSIRTGANTEAFF,TGTGCCAGTAGTATAAGGACAGGGGCGAACACTGAAGCTTTCTTT